The 18 T cell receptor beta chains given below trace back to one sample, sequenced in a study of neurological immune-mediated disorders. TCRdb re-derived calls from the 5' RACE reads in MiXCR, one entry per CDR3 protein. The sample lists 85,000 to 90,000 distinct CDR3 sequences; 3% to 4.5% were seen once. Sequenced: PBMCs. These receptors all stem from a woman aged 45-60 years with multiple sclerosis.

This clonotype was observed many times. The chain couples TRBV5-6 to TRBJ2-3, with 7 positions matching TRBD2. Germline assignment: CDR1 SGHDT and CDR2 YYEEEE. This CDR3 contains 15 residues. Germline trimming cut 4 bases from V and 3 bases from J; bases unmatched to any gene: 8. CDR3 amino acids: CASSPRWGGTDTQYF. CDR3 nucleotides: TGTGCCAGCAGCCCCCGGTGGGGGGGGACAGATACGCAGTATTTT. The complete variable domain, with remaining parts taken from reference TRBV5-6 and TRBJ2-3, reads DAGVTQSPTHLIKTRGQQVTLRCSPKSGHDTVSWYQQALGQGPQFIFQYYEEEERQRGNFPDRFSGHQFPNYSSELNVNALLLGDSALYLCASSPRWGGTDTQYFGPGTRLTVL.

This clonotype was counted many times. This rearrangement joins TRBV29-1 to TRBJ1-5, with D unclear. V lost 6 bases and J 0 bases, leaving 12 bases between the germline ends. Germline values: CDR1 SQVTM, CDR2 ANQGSEA. There are 14 residues in the CDR3. The CDR3 DNA follows: TGCAGCGTCGGGGTTGGGGATAGCAATCAGCCCCAGCATTTT. It translates to CSVGVGDSNQPQHF. Full variable domain (remainder filled in from reference TRBV29-1 and TRBJ1-5): SAVISQKPSRDICQRGTSLTIQCQVDSQVTMMFWYRQQPGQSLTLIATANQGSEATYESGFVIDKFPISRPNLTFSTLTVSNMSPEDSSIYLCSVGVGDSNQPQHFGDGTRLSIL.

Many counts were recorded for this clonotype. V is TRBV29-1 and J is TRBJ2-3; 8 nucleotides align to TRBD1. The germline gives CDR1 SQVTM, CDR2 ANQGSEA. Germline trimming cut 0 bases from V and 3 bases from J; bases unmatched to any gene: 11. The CDR3 spans 17 residues. The CDR3 loop reads CSVEDRIGQGSTDTQYF. The DNA of the CDR3 is TGCAGCGTTGAAGATCGGATAGGACAGGGAAGTACAGATACGCAGTATTTT.

This clonotype was counted at least ten times. The chain combines TRBV5-1 with TRBJ1-1; D uncertain. The CDR3 has 14 residues. Germline V CDR1 and CDR2: SGHRS, YFSETQ. V dropped 0 bases and J dropped 1 base, with 7 bases sitting between them. This CDR3 is CASSLATTNTEAFF. The CDR3 DNA is TGCGCCAGCAGCTTGGCGACGACGAACACTGAAGCTTTCTTT.

This clonotype showed up many times. The gene calls are TRBV20-1 and TRBJ2-5; 13 bases align to TRBD2. The germline CDR1 and CDR2 sequences are DFQATT and SNEGSKA (reference sequence). V was pared by 5 bases and J by 5 bases, with 8 bases of the junction left unmatched. This CDR3 has 15 amino acids. CDR3 bases: TGCAGTGCTGAAACTAGCGGGGGGGCCTATGAGACCCAGTACTTC. This translates into CSAETSGGAYETQYF.

This clonotype was counted at least ten times. This chain joins TRBV4-1 and TRBJ2-1, with D possibly matching TRBD1 (5 bases). The CDR3 is made up of 14 amino acids. V lost 6 bases and J 5 bases, leaving 14 bases between the germline ends. The germline gives CDR1 MGHRA, CDR2 YSYEKL. The CDR3 region has the DNA TGCGCCAGCAGTCCTGCAGGGCCCCACAATGAGCAGTTCTTC. It yields the protein CASSPAGPHNEQFF.

In its sample, this clonotype was seen many times. This chain uses TRBV6-5 with TRBJ1-1; D is possibly TRBD1 (6 bases). The CDR3 is 13 residues long. The germline V gene has CDR1 MNHEY and CDR2 SVGAGI. V lost 6 bases and J lost 7, with 15 bases in between. The CDR3 reads CASSPGVFIEAFF. The CDR3 DNA follows: TGTGCCAGCAGCCCAGGGGTTTTCATTGAAGCTTTCTTT.

This clonotype was detected ten times or more. The chain has TRBV24-1 and TRBJ2-3; 9 bases align to TRBD1. Per germline, CDR1 KGHDR and CDR2 SFDVKD. V shed 2 bases, J shed 0 bases, and the junction held 5 bases outside the gene matches. The CDR3 extends over 17 amino acids. The CDR3 loop reads CATSDSQGAGSTDTQYF. For the CDR3, the DNA is TGTGCCACCAGTGATTCACAGGGGGCAGGGAGCACAGATACGCAGTATTTT.

CDR3 sequence (DNA): TGCGCCAGCAGTGAGTTGAGGGTTAACCAGTATTTT. Amino acid sequence: CASSELRVNQYF. The chain recombines TRBV10-1 with TRBJ2-3, with D possibly TRBD2 on 5 matching bases. CDR3 length: 12 residues. From germline, CDR1 is WNHNN and CDR2 SYGVQD (reference sequence). Trimming removed 1 base from V and 12 bases from J, with 11 bases in between.

At least ten counts were recorded for this clonotype. The chain couples TRBV7-2 to TRBJ1-5; 7 bases match TRBD1. V was clipped by 3 bases and J by 13 bases; unmatched bases: 12. Germline-derived CDR1 and CDR2 are SGHTA and FQGNSA. The CDR3 is 14 residues long. This CDR3 reads CASSFSGRDSVQHF. CDR3 DNA: TGTGCCAGCAGCTTTAGTGGCCGGGACAGCGTTCAGCATTTT.

This clonotype was found a few times. This could be a read error, since a much larger clone is one nucleotide away. The rearrangement uses TRBV10-3 and TRBJ1-6; a weak D match, TRBD1 (6 bases). This CDR3 is 12 amino acids long. Germline-derived CDR1 and CDR2 are ENHRY and SYGVKD. The CDR3 coding sequence is TGTGCCATCAATACAGGGAATTCACCCCTCAACTTT. It yields the protein CAINTGNSPLNF.

This clonotype turned up a few times. This chain uses TRBV7-2 with TRBJ1-1; D unresolved. V was shortened by 5 bases and J by 4 bases, with 5 bases between the two germline ends. CDR3 size: 11 residues. Germline V CDR1 and CDR2: SGHTA, FQGNSA. The CDR3 spells CASSDRTEAFF. Here the CDR3 DNA reads TGTGCCAGCAGCGACCGCACTGAAGCTTTCTTT.

This clonotype was seen at least ten times. The chain combines TRBV11-2 with TRBJ1-5, with a possible D match to TRBD1 (5 bases). The germline gives CDR1 SGHAT, CDR2 FQNNGV. CDR3 size: 15 residues. Between the trimmed V and J ends, which lost 6 bases and 0 bases, there was a span of 12 bases. DNA for the CDR3: TGTGCCAGCAGACCTACAGGTCATAGCAATCAGCCCCAGCATTTT. Protein: CASRPTGHSNQPQHF.

This chain connects TRBV7-2 to TRBJ2-7; D not certain. The germline V gene encodes CDR1 SGHTA and CDR2 FQGNSA. The length of the CDR3 is 14 residues. V shed 6 bases and J shed 3 bases, with 15 bases lying between them. Here the CDR3 reads CASRSGDTYYEQYF. CDR3 nucleotide sequence: TGTGCCAGCAGGTCCGGTGACACCTACTACGAGCAGTACTTC.

This clonotype was counted ten times or more. The chain has TRBV5-6 and TRBJ1-1; TRBD1 might be the D (6 bases). This CDR3 has 15 amino acids. V dropped 4 bases and J dropped 0 bases, with 13 bases sitting between them. CDR1 is SGHDT, CDR2 YYEEEE, per germline. The CDR3, as DNA: TGTGCCAGCAGCCCGGGGGGCCGGATGAACACTGAAGCTTTCTTT. This translates into CASSPGGRMNTEAFF.

This clonotype occurred a few times. This chain connects TRBV14 to TRBJ2-2; D uncertain. Germline lookup yields CDR1 SGHDN and CDR2 FVKESK. CDR3 length equals 13 residues. With 0 bases removed from V and 5 bases from J, the gap between germline ends came to 4 bases. Written as DNA, the CDR3 is TGTGCCAGCAGCCAAGAATGGACCGGGGAGCTGTTTTTT. The encoded protein is CASSQEWTGELFF.

This clonotype was detected ten times or more. The rearrangement uses TRBV20-1 and TRBJ1-5; the D is unclear. The length of the CDR3 is 15 residues. Looked up from germline, CDR1 is DFQATT and CDR2 is SNEGSKA (reference sequence). Trimming removed 6 bases from V and 3 bases from J, with 18 bases in between. The CDR3 nucleotides are TGCAGTGCCAACTGGCCGGACGGAAACAATCAGCCCCAGCATTTT. Translation gives CSANWPDGNNQPQHF.

This clonotype has a count of ten or more. This chain links TRBV2 with TRBJ2-7; D gene unclear. The CDR3 sequence is 11 residues long. Germline CDR1 is SNHLY and CDR2 is FYNNEI. V was trimmed by 2 bases and J by 2 bases, leaving 1 base between them. This CDR3 reads CASSEPYEQYF. DNA for the CDR3: TGTGCCAGCAGTGAACCCTACGAGCAGTACTTC.